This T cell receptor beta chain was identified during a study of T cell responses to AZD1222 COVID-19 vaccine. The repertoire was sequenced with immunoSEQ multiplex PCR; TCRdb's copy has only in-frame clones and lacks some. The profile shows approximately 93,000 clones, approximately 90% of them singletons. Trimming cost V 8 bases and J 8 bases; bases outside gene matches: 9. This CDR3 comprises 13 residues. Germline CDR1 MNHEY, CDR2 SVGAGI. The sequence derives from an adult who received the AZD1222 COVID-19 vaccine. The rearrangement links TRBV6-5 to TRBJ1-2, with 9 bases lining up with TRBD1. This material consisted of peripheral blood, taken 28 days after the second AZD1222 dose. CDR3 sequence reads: CASVPNRGHGYTF. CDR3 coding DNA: TGTGCCAGCGTGCCGAACAGGGGGCACGGCTACACCTTC.